This T cell receptor beta chain was found in a study of blood T cell repertoires in COVID-19. Study at large: Specimens from acute and convalescent COVID-19 originated in the United States, Italy and Spain. Sample material is recorded as cDNA or gDNA derived from T cells, B-cell-depleted T cells, or PBMCs.

Trimming took 4 bases from V and 3 from J; bases not matched to a gene: 3. Germline CDR1 SGHRS, CDR2 YFSETQ. The CDR3 covers 13 residues. Per the original data handling: Cell counts per sample came from amplifying reference gene primers. Assay used: immunoSEQ multiplex PCR; TCRdb lists only in-frame clones, some missing. That table supplies the V and J calls and clone size; D and trimming were determined from the DNA. In the table there are about 270,000 clones, around four fifths of which are singletons. The specimen sequenced was peripheral blood. The chain uses TRBV5-1 and TRBJ1-1, with 7 bases identical to TRBD1. The TCR originated in a woman aged 45-65 years with active or convalescent COVID-19. CDR3 protein: CASSNQGDTEAFF. CDR3 sequence (DNA): TGCGCCAGCAGCAACCAGGGGGACACTGAAGCTTTCTTT.